This paragraph reports one T cell receptor (beta chain). This may arise from a read error, as a much more abundant clone is one base away. TCRdb re-called the PCR reads with MiXCR, one entry per CDR3 protein. This table holds some 320,000 distinct CDR3 sequences, roughly a fifth found once. This sample was included in a study of molecular identifiers for immune sequencing clone quantification. The CDR3 has 18 residues. Per the germline V gene, CDR1 is SGDLS and CDR2 is YYNGEE. Sequencing used naive CD8+ T cells from blood, with Jurkat cell RNA spiked in. Subset given: FACS-sorted CD8+CD4-CCR7+CD45RA+ naive T cells. This TCR derives from a human donor in good health. Some libraries in this study had Jurkat cell RNA spiked in. The chain carries TRBV9 and TRBJ2-2; 9 bases match TRBD1. DNA of the CDR3: TGTGCCAGCAGCGTATCCGGGACAGGGATCTCAAACACCGGGGGGCTGTTTTTT. Residues: CASSVSGTGISNTGGLFF.